This T cell receptor (beta chain) originates from a study of blood T cell repertoires in COVID-19. Produced via immunoSEQ multiplex PCR; TCRdb's table is partial and in-frame only. The sample lists about 55,000 clones, roughly four fifths seen once, with about 1.8% in the top ten. This clone was recorded a few times. Germline V CDR1 and CDR2: SNHLY, FYNNEI. V lost 0 bases and J lost 2; bases outside the gene matches: 6. The CDR3 totals 19 residues. Sequenced: peripheral blood. This chain links TRBV2 with TRBJ2-1; the match to TRBD2 covers 14 bases. The receptor's source is an older woman with acute or convalescent COVID-19. The CDR3 region has the DNA TGTGCCAGCAGTGAAGCCCGGACTAGCGGGAGGTCCCCCTACAATGAGCAGTTCTTC. Amino acid sequence: CASSEARTSGRSPYNEQFF.